This passage covers 5 T cell receptor beta chains from one sample sequenced in a study of human T cells and chemical hapten exposure. Regarding time point: patch test 2, 6 weeks after DPC sensitization. The treatment denotes: therapeutic diphenylcyclopropenone sensitization with weekly scalp DPC. TCRdb re-called the RACE reads with MiXCR, one entry per CDR3 protein. The sample holds just over 350,000 distinct CDR3 sequences, about 6.3% seen once. The sample in question was whole blood, obtained in connection with sensitization to the hapten diphenylcyclopropenone (DPC). Receptors originate from a woman between 18 and 30 years old with alopecia areata. Some clones in this sample may be carry-over from other donors' samples.

The CDR3 sequence is CASGLRSGSGGTQETQYF. DNA of the CDR3: TGTGCTAGTGGTTTGAGGTCGGGTAGCGGGGGGACACAAGAGACCCAGTACTTC. V gene TRBV12-5 combines with J gene TRBJ2-5; 10 nucleotides agree with TRBD2. CDR3 length: 18 amino acids. The germline gives CDR1 LGHNT, CDR2 FRNRAP. V gave up 2 bases and J gave up 2 bases; unmatched junction bases: 11.

This clonotype was observed many times. J is TRBJ2-3 and V is TRBV7-2; 9 bases fit TRBD1. J lost 0 bases, V lost 5 bases, and 3 bases had no gene match. The CDR3 totals 15 residues. The germline V gene encodes CDR1 SGHTA and CDR2 FQGNSA. CDR3 loop: CASSRTGVSTDTQYF. In nucleotides, the CDR3 is TGTGCCAGCAGCAGGACAGGGGTGAGCACAGATACGCAGTATTTT.

This clonotype was counted at least ten times. This rearrangement joins TRBV29-1 to TRBJ1-1, with unresolved D. The CDR3 covers 12 residues. V was shortened by 3 bases and J by 4 bases, with 9 bases between the two germline ends. The germline gives CDR1 SQVTM, CDR2 ANQGSEA. CDR3: CSVEKAPTEAFF. The CDR3 DNA reads TGCAGCGTTGAGAAGGCTCCCACTGAAGCTTTCTTT.

This clonotype was counted at least ten times. V usage is TRBV3-1 and J usage is TRBJ1-6; TRBD1 matches 7 bases. Germline loops: CDR1 LGHDT, CDR2 YNNKEL (reference sequence). The V segment lost 4 bases and the J segment 7 bases; nucleotides outside the gene matches: 7. The length of the CDR3 is 15 residues. CDR3 loop: CASSPQGVRNSPLHF. The CDR3 DNA sequence: TGTGCCAGCAGCCCCCAGGGGGTTCGAAATTCACCCCTCCACTTT.

The chain links TRBV20-1 to TRBJ1-6; D may be TRBD1 (5 bases). The V and J ends lost 0 bases and 15 bases respectively, with 21 bases between them. CDR3 length equals 15 residues. CDR1 DFQATT and CDR2 SNEGSKA come from the germline V gene (reference sequence). The CDR3 nucleotides are TGCAGTGCTAGAGATCAGGGCACCCCCATGGGGTTCCTCCACTTT. It encodes CSARDQGTPMGFLHF.